One and the same sample provided the 21 T cell receptor beta chains below, sequenced in a study of shared clonotypes between healthy human individuals. Generated by immunoSEQ multiplex PCR, the TCRdb table keeps only in-frame clones and is missing some. Seen here are millions of clones, around 90% observed once, and the top ten hold 0.11% to 0.15%. The sequenced sample consisted of naive CD4+ T cells sorted from blood. Subset meaning: CD45RA+ positively selected. These receptors were taken from a man between 18 and 35 years old in good health.

This clone was counted a single time. This same CDR3 is encoded by further DNA sequences in the sample. The chain employs TRBV28 and TRBJ1-3; D is undetermined. V was cut by 4 bases and J by 7 bases, with 8 bases left in between. Germline V CDR1 and CDR2: MDHEN, SYDVKM. The CDR3 extends over 12 amino acids. Written as DNA, the CDR3 is TGTGCCAGCAGTTCGGCCGGGAACACCATATATTTT. It yields the protein CASSSAGNTIYF.

The CDR3 nucleotides read TGTGCCAGCAGCCCCCTGGGCACCTACAATGAGCAGTTCTTC. It yields the protein CASSPLGTYNEQFF. The rearrangement uses TRBV7-9 and TRBJ2-1, with D uncertain. V dropped 5 bases and J dropped 2 bases, with 10 bases sitting between them. This CDR3 contains 14 residues. CDR1 and CDR2 (germline): SEHNR, FQNEAQ (reference sequence).

V usage is TRBV30 and J usage is TRBJ1-1; possibly TRBD1 for D (6 bases). The CDR3 has 14 residues. The germline gives CDR1 GTSNPN, CDR2 SVGIG (reference sequence). Trimming took off 4 bases at V and 2 bases at J, with 14 bases between the two ends. The CDR3: CAWTLTGPNTEAFF. Here the CDR3 DNA reads TGTGCCTGGACTCTCACAGGGCCAAACACTGAAGCTTTCTTT. Together with reference TRBV30 and TRBJ1-1, the CDR3 gives the full variable domain: SQTIHQWPATLVQPVGSPLSLECTVEGTSNPNLYWYRQAAGRGLQLLFYSVGIGQISSEVPQNLSASRPQDRQFILSSKKLLLSDSGFYLCAWTLTGPNTEAFFGQGTRLTVV.

The chain uses TRBV5-4 and TRBJ2-5, with TRBD2 matching 9 bases. This CDR3 has 15 amino acids. Germline V gene data show CDR1 as SGHNT and CDR2 as YYREEE (reference sequence). Losses at the gene ends were 2 bases for V and 3 bases for J; bases not matched to a gene: 5. For the CDR3, the DNA is TGTGCCAGCAGCTTTGCGGGAGGGCCGAAAGAGACCCAGTACTTC. It translates to CASSFAGGPKETQYF.

J is TRBJ2-1 and V is TRBV6-5; 10 bases line up with TRBD1. The CDR3 consists of 16 residues. Germline loops: CDR1 MNHEY, CDR2 SVGAGI. Germline trimming cut 1 base from V and 6 bases from J; bases unmatched to any gene: 6. Written as DNA, the CDR3 is TGTGCCAGCAGTTACTTGACCGGGACAGGGGTCAATGAGCAGTTCTTC. Residues: CASSYLTGTGVNEQFF.

The chain carries TRBV2 and TRBJ2-7; TRBD2 matches at 7 bases. This CDR3 is 18 amino acids long. With 6 bases clipped from V and 0 bases from J, the junction kept 17 bases outside the gene matches. Germline loops: CDR1 SNHLY, CDR2 FYNNEI. The CDR3 is CASRDYIYSGSSSYEQYF. The DNA for the CDR3 is TGTGCCAGCAGGGATTATATTTATAGCGGGTCGAGCTCCTACGAGCAGTACTTC.

This chain joins TRBV6-5 and TRBJ2-1, with D perhaps given as TRBD1 or TRBD2 (6 bases each). Between the trimmed V and J ends, which lost 6 bases and 12 bases, there was a span of 18 bases. In germline, CDR1 is MNHEY, CDR2 SVGAGI. CDR3 length: 13 residues. This chain's CDR3 is CASRGAYRAGQFF. DNA of the CDR3: TGTGCCAGCAGGGGGGCTTATCGAGCGGGGCAGTTCTTC.

The chain recombines TRBV5-1 with TRBJ1-4, with a weak D call TRBD1 (6 bases). V lost 3 bases and J lost 5, with 11 bases in between. This CDR3 has 14 amino acids. Germline V gives CDR1 SGHRS, CDR2 YFSETQ. CDR3 protein: CASSYPGANEKLFF. The CDR3 DNA reads TGCGCCAGCAGCTACCCAGGGGCGAATGAAAAACTGTTTTTT.

The chain carries TRBV6-1 and TRBJ1-5; 8 bases are shared with TRBD1. V lost 0 bases and J lost 7; bases outside the gene matches: 8. Germline V gene sequence: CDR1 MNHNS, CDR2 SASEGT. The CDR3 runs 16 residues. The CDR3 loop is CASSEALSGGDQPQHF. CDR3 bases: TGTGCCAGCAGTGAAGCTCTATCAGGGGGCGACCAGCCCCAGCATTTT.

The chain links TRBV7-2 to TRBJ2-1, with 11 bases that match TRBD2. J gave up 6 bases and V 5 bases, and 9 bases lay outside the gene matches. The CDR3 loop spans 16 amino acids. Per germline, CDR1 SGHTA and CDR2 FQGNSA. CDR3 coding DNA: TGTGCCAGCAGCGGACAGACTAGCGGGACCTTCAATGAGCAGTTCTTC. It yields the protein CASSGQTSGTFNEQFF.

This clone appeared a single time. The rearrangement links TRBV5-1 to TRBJ1-3; no firm D call. The length of the CDR3 is 13 residues. Trimming removed 4 bases at V and 8 bases at J, with 13 bases between. The germline V gene has CDR1 SGHRS and CDR2 YFSETQ. CDR3 sequence: CASSVVFGDTIYF. As DNA, the CDR3 is TGCGCCAGCAGCGTCGTCTTCGGTGACACCATATATTTT.

As concerns this clone: Germline and junction disagree at one end, which may indicate a read error. The CDR3 DNA reads TGTGCCAGCAGCTTGGATTCCTCCGAGCAGTACTTC. Protein: CASSLDSSEQYF. This chain joins TRBV5-5 and TRBJ2-7; the D is unclear. Per the germline V gene, CDR1 is SGHKS and CDR2 is YYEKEE (reference sequence). This CDR3 has 12 residues.

CDR3 DNA sequence: TGTGCCAGCAGTTTATCCCCGGGAGGCACTGAAGCTTTCTTT. Its translation: CASSLSPGGTEAFF. The chain carries TRBV27 and TRBJ1-1, with D uncertain. The V end lost 0 bases, the J end lost 4 bases, and 9 bases lay between the germline ends. CDR1 is MNHEY, CDR2 SMNVEV, per germline (reference sequence). The CDR3 has 14 amino acids.

J is TRBJ2-7 and V is TRBV5-6, with 10 bases that match TRBD2. After removal of 4 bases from V and 3 bases from J, the junction contained 4 bases not matched to a gene. CDR3 size: 14 residues. Looked up from germline, CDR1 is SGHDT and CDR2 is YYEEEE. This CDR3 reads CASSALAGGYEQYF. DNA for the CDR3: TGTGCCAGCAGCGCCTTAGCGGGAGGCTACGAGCAGTACTTC.

This clone was counted between two and nine times. Other DNA sequences in the same sample also yield this CDR3. The chain carries TRBV9 and TRBJ1-2; D is ambiguous. The germline V and J ends were trimmed by 0 bases and 3 bases, with 6 bases remaining between them. Germline loops: CDR1 SGDLS, CDR2 YYNGEE. The CDR3 totals 13 residues. CDR3 DNA: TGTGCCAGCAGCGTAGGAACAGACTATGGCTACACCTTC. Protein sequence: CASSVGTDYGYTF.

This chain links TRBV4-3 with TRBJ2-1; D not certain. V dropped 2 bases and J dropped 4 bases, with 21 bases sitting between them. The CDR3 spans 18 residues. Germline values: CDR1 LGHNA, CDR2 YSLEER. The CDR3 DNA reads as TGCGCCAGCAGCCAAACTAATACCTGTAATCACCTTTACAATGAGCAGTTCTTC. This sequence encodes CASSQTNTCNHLYNEQFF.

The chain couples TRBV7-9 to TRBJ1-1; 8 bases fit TRBD1. From germline, CDR1 is SEHNR and CDR2 FQNEAQ (reference sequence). The CDR3 is 14 amino acids. Trimming removed 5 bases from V and 5 bases from J; junction bases left unmatched: 7. The CDR3 reads CASSPLQGGTEAFF. The CDR3 coding sequence is TGTGCCAGCAGCCCGCTACAGGGGGGGACTGAAGCTTTCTTT.

This clone was detected only once. The chain recombines TRBV2 with TRBJ2-2; no reliable D call. Germline values: CDR1 SNHLY, CDR2 FYNNEI. The CDR3 extends over 15 amino acids. V lost 7 bases to trimming and J lost 0 bases, with 12 bases between them. The CDR3 here is CASTLYWPNTGELFF. The CDR3, as DNA: TGTGCCAGCACGCTTTACTGGCCGAACACCGGGGAGCTGTTTTTT.

The V gene is TRBV19, the J gene TRBJ2-7; D tentatively fits TRBD1 or TRBD2 (5 bases each). V lost 2 bases to trimming and J lost 3 bases, with 14 bases between them. CDR1 is LNHDA and CDR2 is SQIVND in the germline V gene (reference sequence). The CDR3 has 15 residues. The CDR3 reads CASSIQGAVFYEQYF. Here the CDR3 DNA reads TGTGCCAGTAGTATACAGGGAGCCGTTTTCTACGAGCAGTACTTC.

Of note for this clone: This specimen includes other DNA sequences encoding the same CDR3. V gene TRBV28 combines with J gene TRBJ2-7; no reliable D call. The CDR3 consists of 12 residues. The germline V gene has CDR1 MDHEN and CDR2 SYDVKM. V lost 2 bases and J 1 base, leaving 3 bases between the germline ends. CDR3 DNA sequence: TGTGCCAGCAGTTTAGCTTCCTACGAGCAGTACTTC. Its protein product is CASSLASYEQYF.

This sequence joins TRBV18 and TRBJ2-7, with TRBD1 identical over 7 bases. This CDR3 has 16 amino acids. The V gene's germline CDR1 is KGHSH and CDR2 LQKENI. The ends lost 3 bases at V and 0 bases at J; junction bases unmatched: 8. This chain's CDR3 is CASSPLGQRNSYEQYF. CDR3 DNA: TGTGCCAGCTCACCCCTGGGACAGCGAAACTCCTACGAGCAGTACTTC.